Shown below are 24 T cell receptor beta chains from a single sample sequenced in a study of blood T cell repertoires in COVID-19. Profiled with immunoSEQ multiplex PCR; TCRdb holds only in-frame clones, not every one. The sample includes 180,000 or so clones, 89% seen only once; the top ten take approximately 2.3%. Sample: PBMCs or T cells enriched from blood (not recorded which). These receptors all come from a woman in her thirties or forties with acute COVID-19.

The V call is TRBV19, the J call TRBJ2-7; a weak D match, TRBD1 (5 bases). V lost 6 bases to trimming and J lost 5 bases, with 20 bases between them. The CDR3 is made up of 15 amino acids. CDR1 is LNHDA, CDR2 SQIVND, per germline (reference sequence). The CDR3 DNA reads as TGTGCCAGTAGCAACCCTGGGGCCCCGGTTCACGAGCAGTACTTC. Its protein product is CASSNPGAPVHEQYF.

The chain joins TRBV30 to TRBJ1-2; no clear D. The germline V gene has CDR1 GTSNPN and CDR2 SVGIG (reference sequence). Trimming took off 0 bases at V and 4 bases at J, with 3 bases between the two ends. The CDR3 runs to 11 residues. CDR3 sequence reads: CAWSVSYGYTF. In DNA, the CDR3 is TGTGCCTGGAGTGTTAGCTATGGCTACACCTTC.

V and J are TRBV2 and TRBJ2-2; 8 nucleotides match TRBD2. Germline V lookup: CDR1 SNHLY, CDR2 FYNNEI. The J segment lost 1 base and the V segment lost 5 bases, leaving 3 bases of the junction unmatched. There are 15 residues in the CDR3. CDR3 nucleotides: TGTGCCAGCAGTTCCGGGACTAGGAACACCGGGGAGCTGTTTTTT. Protein sequence: CASSSGTRNTGELFF.

This chain connects TRBV6-5 to TRBJ2-1, with 8 positions matching TRBD2. This CDR3 spans 15 amino acids. Germline assignment: CDR1 MNHEY and CDR2 SVGAGI. V gave up 1 base and J gave up 10 bases; unmatched junction bases: 9. The CDR3: CASSYWSGSITEQFF. CDR3 sequence (DNA): TGTGCCAGCAGTTACTGGAGCGGGAGCATCACGGAGCAGTTCTTC.

The chain uses TRBV3-1 (or the pseudogene TRBV3-2) and TRBJ2-7; TRBD1 matches 8 bases. CDR3 length: 15 amino acids. J was trimmed by 0 bases and V by 4 bases; bases with no gene match: 5. CDR1 LGHDT and CDR2 YNNKEL come from the germline V gene (reference sequence). In nucleotides, the CDR3 is TGTGCCAGCAGCCGCGGGACAGGAGACTCCTACGAGCAGTACTTC. Protein: CASSRGTGDSYEQYF.

This sequence joins TRBV7-9 and TRBJ1-1, with D uncertain. The germline V and J ends were trimmed by 0 bases and 6 bases, with 11 bases remaining between them. Per the germline V gene, CDR1 is SEHNR and CDR2 is FQNEAQ (reference sequence). The CDR3 has 14 amino acids. The CDR3: CASSLASGSPEAFF. Here the CDR3 DNA reads TGTGCCAGCAGCTTAGCCTCGGGGTCCCCTGAAGCTTTCTTT.

The chain has TRBV7-9 and TRBJ2-3, with D unresolved. The CDR3 is made up of 13 amino acids. V lost 6 bases, J lost 4 bases, and 11 bases lay in between. Germline V lookup: CDR1 SEHNR, CDR2 FQNEAQ (reference sequence). The DNA for the CDR3 is TGTGCCAGCAGACTTAACAGTGCAGATACGCAGTATTTT. Translation: CASRLNSADTQYF.

V is TRBV15 and J is TRBJ2-3, with no clear D. CDR1 and CDR2 from the germline V gene are LNHNV and YYDKDF (reference sequence). This CDR3 comprises 14 residues. Trimming took 6 bases from V and 2 from J, leaving 12 bases between them. CDR3 sequence reads: CATSPIAYTDTQYF. The CDR3 nucleotides are TGTGCCACCAGTCCTATTGCCTACACAGATACGCAGTATTTT.

The chain employs TRBV7-2 and TRBJ1-2; tentative D call: TRBD1 (5 bases). V was cut by 5 bases and J by 7 bases, with 17 bases left in between. The CDR3 length is 14 residues. Per germline, CDR1 SGHTA and CDR2 FQGNSA. The CDR3 spells CASSPGPGEGGYTF. The CDR3 coding sequence is TGTGCCAGCAGCCCCGGCCCGGGGGAGGGTGGCTACACCTTC.

The rearrangement joins TRBV9 to TRBJ2-1, with D possibly matching TRBD2 (6 bases). From germline, CDR1 is SGDLS and CDR2 YYNGEE. The V gene lost 0 bases and the J gene lost 8 bases, with 9 bases spanning the gap. CDR3 length equals 13 residues. The CDR3 DNA reads TGTGCCAGCAGCGTAGTGGGGGAGGATGAGCAGTTCTTC. The encoded protein is CASSVVGEDEQFF.

V and J are TRBV3-1 (or the pseudogene TRBV3-2) and TRBJ2-5; 9 bases match TRBD2. This CDR3 is built from 15 residues. The germline gives CDR1 LGHDT, CDR2 YNNKEL (reference sequence). V lost 8 bases, J lost 1 base, and 8 bases stayed unmatched. The CDR3 DNA follows: TGTGCCAGCGGGGTAGCGGGGGAATTCCAAGAGACCCAGTACTTC. Protein sequence: CASGVAGEFQETQYF.

The gene calls are TRBV4-3 and TRBJ2-3; 8 nucleotides agree with TRBD1. The CDR3 is made up of 16 amino acids. Germline assignment: CDR1 LGHNA and CDR2 YSLEER. V was pared by 1 base and J by 4 bases, with 7 bases of the junction left unmatched. The CDR3 region is CASSQAIQGAADTQYF. CDR3 nucleotide sequence: TGCGCCAGCAGCCAAGCGATTCAGGGGGCGGCAGATACGCAGTATTTT.

This clone was recorded only once. V gene TRBV19 combines with J gene TRBJ2-5; tentatively, D is TRBD2 (6 bases). Trimming stripped 1 base from V and 5 bases from J, with 17 bases between. Germline lookup yields CDR1 LNHDA and CDR2 SQIVND (reference sequence). The CDR3 totals 16 residues. For the CDR3, the DNA is TGTGCCAGTAGTATAGGGGCGGTCCGGGGGAGGGAGACCCAGTACTTC. Its translation: CASSIGAVRGRETQYF.

The V and J genes are TRBV27 and TRBJ1-5; D call uncertain. The CDR3 is 16 amino acids. Germline assignment: CDR1 MNHEY and CDR2 SMNVEV (reference sequence). Trimming removed 2 bases from V and 6 bases from J, with 17 bases in between. The CDR3 here is CASSLGEQGLGQPQHF. In DNA, the CDR3 is TGTGCCAGCAGTTTAGGTGAGCAAGGACTCGGTCAGCCCCAGCATTTT.

The rearrangement links TRBV3-1 (or the pseudogene TRBV3-2) to TRBJ1-2; 7 nucleotides line up with TRBD1. In germline, CDR1 is LGHDT, CDR2 YNNKEL (reference sequence). The V segment lost 1 base and the J segment 6 bases; nucleotides outside the gene matches: 8. The CDR3 has 15 amino acids. In nucleotides, the CDR3 is TGTGCCAGCAGCCAAGTAAGGGGGCAGGGAAATGGCTACACCTTC. Residues: CASSQVRGQGNGYTF.

This chain links TRBV10-1 with TRBJ2-3, with D possibly being TRBD2 (5 bases). The V gene's germline CDR1 is WNHNN and CDR2 SYGVQD (reference sequence). V was pared by 2 bases and J by 2 bases, with 11 bases between. The CDR3 is made up of 15 amino acids. The CDR3 sequence is CASSEGRGTTDTQYF. The CDR3, as DNA: TGCGCCAGCAGTGAGGGTCGGGGTACCACAGATACGCAGTATTTT.

J is TRBJ2-1 and V is TRBV30, with D possibly matching TRBD2 (6 bases). Trimming removed 8 bases at V and 0 bases at J, with 23 bases between. The germline CDR1 and CDR2 sequences are GTSNPN and SVGIG (reference sequence). The CDR3 has 17 residues. This CDR3 is CAAPQHGTDSSYNEQFF. The CDR3 DNA follows: TGTGCCGCCCCCCAGCATGGGACTGATAGCTCCTACAATGAGCAGTTCTTC.

The chain couples TRBV6-2 or TRBV6-3 to TRBJ2-5; 9 bases agree with TRBD2. The V gene end was trimmed by 2 bases and the J gene end by 5 bases; junction bases not matched to a gene: 9. Per the germline V gene, CDR1 is MNHEY and CDR2 is SVGEGT. This CDR3 spans 16 amino acids. For the CDR3, the DNA is TGTGCCAGCAGTTACGGGACTAGCAGCGGCCGGGAGACCCAGTACTTC. It encodes CASSYGTSSGRETQYF.

J is TRBJ2-7 and V is TRBV27; D unresolved. The ends were cut back, 8 bases at V and 2 bases at J, with 25 bases in the middle. CDR1 is MNHEY and CDR2 is SMNVEV in the germline V gene (reference sequence). The CDR3 sequence is 17 residues long. In nucleotides, the CDR3 is TGTGCCAGCTTAGTTACCCCTGGCGGCACGGTGACCTACGAGCAGTACTTC. Translating gives CASLVTPGGTVTYEQYF.

Points on this clone: One junction end does not reproduce the germline sequence, and a read error may be involved. The chain couples TRBV6-6 to TRBJ1-3; 8 bases match TRBD1. Germline CDR1 is MNHNY and CDR2 is SVGAGI (reference sequence). The CDR3 has 12 amino acids. CDR3 in DNA: TGTGCCAGCAGTGACTCCGGACAGGGAGCATATTTT. Protein sequence: CASSDSGQGAYF.

The chain is built from TRBV9 and TRBJ2-5; possible D gene TRBD2, 6 bases. This CDR3 region has 15 residues. Germline CDR1 is SGDLS and CDR2 is YYNGEE. Trimming left V 4 bases short and J 0 bases short, with 13 bases between. CDR3: CASSPGVADQETQYF. CDR3 nucleotides: TGTGCCAGCAGCCCGGGGGTAGCAGACCAAGAGACCCAGTACTTC.

This sequence joins TRBV20-1 and TRBJ2-7, with D perhaps TRBD2 (5 bases). This CDR3 has 11 residues. Between the trimmed V and J ends, which lost 4 bases and 6 bases, there was a span of 10 bases. Germline CDR1 DFQATT, CDR2 SNEGSKA (reference sequence). Written as DNA, the CDR3 is TGCAGTGCTAAGGACTGGACCGAGCAGTACTTC. Translated: CSAKDWTEQYF.

V gene TRBV28 combines with J gene TRBJ1-2; D possibly corresponds to TRBD1 (6 bases). Germline V CDR1 and CDR2: MDHEN, SYDVKM. Between the trimmed V and J ends, which lost 4 bases and 8 bases, there was a span of 14 bases. The CDR3 loop spans 13 amino acids. The CDR3 sequence is CASSYDRLRGYTF. The CDR3 nucleotides are TGTGCCAGCAGTTACGACAGGCTAAGAGGCTACACCTTC.

The chain uses TRBV5-1 and TRBJ2-1; 10 bases line up with TRBD2. Germline assignment: CDR1 SGHRS and CDR2 YFSETQ. The CDR3 totals 13 residues. J gave up 5 bases and V 6 bases, and 2 bases lay outside the gene matches. The CDR3 sequence is CASTGLADNEQFF. The CDR3 nucleotides read TGCGCCAGCACCGGACTAGCGGACAATGAGCAGTTCTTC. The full variable domain, completed using reference TRBV5-1 and TRBJ2-1, is KAGVTQTPRYLIKTRGQQVTLSCSPISGHRSVSWYQQTPGQGLQFLFEYFSETQRNKGNFPGRFSGRQFSNSRSEMNVSTLELGDSALYLCASTGLADNEQFFGPGTRLTVL.